This T cell receptor (beta chain) was identified in a study of T cells after yellow fever vaccination. Turning to the study itself: SMART-Seq v4 Ultra Low Input prepared libraries from low-cell fractions. Study-wide results and caveats: Among all clonotypes, a small share was observed in both CD4 and CD8 compartments. Weaker overall, the secondary response nonetheless peaked faster (day 5 versus 15).

Notes on this clonotype: The antigen remains undetermined.

5'RACE template switching produced TCR cDNA carrying a universal primer site and UMIs. TCRdb recomputed calls from the 5' RACE reads with MiXCR, one row per CDR3 protein. The top ten hold roughly 17% of the sample, which has hundreds of thousands of distinct CDR3 sequences, roughly a sixth seen once. This CDR3 is 16 amino acids long. The V gene's germline CDR1 is SGHVS and CDR2 FQNEAQ. V shed 5 bases, J shed 4 bases, and the junction held 7 bases outside the gene matches. Sequenced material: PBMCs, taken 4 to 6 days after the first yellow fever vaccination. The receptor's source is a man aged 18 to 35 who received the YFV17D yellow fever vaccine. The genes are TRBV7-8 and TRBJ2-5, with 13 bases lining up with TRBD2. In nucleotides, the CDR3 is TGTGCCAGCAGCCCGCGACTAGCGGGGGGTGGAGAGACCCAGTACTTC. Its translation: CASSPRLAGGGETQYF.